The following is a T cell receptor beta chain sequence with its context. V was clipped by 4 bases and J by 4 bases; unmatched bases: 12. This CDR3 comprises 17 residues. CDR1 and CDR2 (germline): SGHNT, YYREEE (reference sequence). This entry comes from a study of blood T cell repertoires in COVID-19. Across the study: PBMCs, B-cell-depleted T cells, or T cells provided the cDNA or gDNA that made up the material.

Only in-frame clones appear in the TCRdb table, and some are missing; sequencing was by immunoSEQ multiplex PCR. Here the sample spans roughly 500,000 clones, about 91% being singletons. Enrolment of Seattle patients took place during active infection, and they were followed longitudinally. Sequencing used peripheral blood. This clonotype was sampled from a man younger than 35 with COVID-19, enrolled during active disease. The rearrangement links TRBV5-4 to TRBJ2-7, with TRBD2 identical over 12 bases. CDR3 DNA: TGTGCCAGCAGCCTCAACCCTAGCGGGAGGGCCAGGTACGAGCAGTACTTC. It codes for CASSLNPSGRARYEQYF.